One sample yielded the 19 T cell receptor beta chains listed below, sequenced in a study of blood T cell repertoires in COVID-19. Profiled with immunoSEQ multiplex PCR; TCRdb holds only in-frame clones, not every one. In the table there are more than 250,000 clones, approximately 90% of which are singletons. Sequencing was carried out using peripheral blood. The receptors here all came from a woman in her forties or fifties with COVID-19, enrolled during active disease.

The chain employs TRBV13 and TRBJ1-3, with 7 bases aligning to TRBD1. The CDR3 loop spans 15 amino acids. V was clipped by 4 bases and J by 0 bases; unmatched bases: 3. Germline CDR1 reads PRHDT; CDR2 reads FYEKMQ (reference sequence). The CDR3, as DNA: TGTGCCAGCAGCTGGGACAGAAGCTCTGGAAACACCATATATTTT. Protein: CASSWDRSSGNTIYF.

The chain recombines TRBV29-1 with TRBJ2-3; no reliable D call. Trimming cost V 4 bases and J 2 bases, with 13 bases left between them. CDR3 length: 14 residues. CDR1 is SQVTM and CDR2 is ANQGSEA in the germline V gene. The CDR3 loop is CSVGYSSSTDTQYF. In nucleotides, the CDR3 is TGCAGCGTTGGATACAGTTCTTCCACAGATACGCAGTATTTT.

This chain links TRBV5-1 with TRBJ1-2, with 9 bases aligning to TRBD1. Germline V CDR1 and CDR2: SGHRS, YFSETQ. This CDR3 has 17 amino acids. With 0 bases clipped from V and 4 bases from J, the junction kept 10 bases outside the gene matches. CDR3 DNA sequence: TGCGCCAGCAGCTTGGCCCACACAGGGGGCTTTTTCTATGGCTACACCTTC. Residues: CASSLAHTGGFFYGYTF. Full variable domain (remainder filled in from reference TRBV5-1 and TRBJ1-2): KAGVTQTPRYLIKTRGQQVTLSCSPISGHRSVSWYQQTPGQGLQFLFEYFSETQRNKGNFPGRFSGRQFSNSRSEMNVSTLELGDSALYLCASSLAHTGGFFYGYTFGSGTRLTVV.

The chain couples TRBV18 to TRBJ1-1; D gene ambiguous. V lost 2 bases, J lost 1 base, and 20 bases lay in between. Germline V CDR1 and CDR2: KGHSH, LQKENI. This CDR3 is built from 18 residues. CDR3 in DNA: TGTGCCAGCTCACCAAAGGTCATCTACGGGAACGGGAACACTGAAGCTTTCTTT. Its protein product is CASSPKVIYGNGNTEAFF. Full variable domain (missing parts from reference TRBV18 and TRBJ1-1): NAGVMQNPRHLVRRRGQEARLRCSPMKGHSHVYWYRQLPEEGLKFMVYLQKENIIDESGMPKERFSAEFPKEGPSILRIQQVVRGDSAAYFCASSPKVIYGNGNTEAFFGQGTRLTVV.

The chain has TRBV4-1 and TRBJ1-1, with 12 bases lining up with TRBD1. This CDR3 spans 15 amino acids. Germline V gene data show CDR1 as MGHRA and CDR2 as YSYEKL. With V trimmed by 6 bases and J by 2 bases, 4 bases remained unmatched. This CDR3 reads CASRRGQGANTEAFF. The DNA for the CDR3 is TGCGCCAGCAGGCGGGGACAGGGGGCTAACACTGAAGCTTTCTTT.

This chain connects TRBV7-3 to TRBJ2-5, with 8 bases fitting TRBD1. V shed 5 bases and J 2 bases; nucleotides not matched to a gene: 4. Germline-derived CDR1 and CDR2 are SGHTA and FQGTGA. The CDR3 consists of 14 residues. The CDR3 reads CASSPGTGQETQYF. As DNA, the CDR3 is TGTGCCAGCAGCCCTGGGACAGGTCAAGAGACCCAGTACTTC.

The V gene is TRBV5-1, the J gene TRBJ1-1, with a tentative D call TRBD1 (5 bases). Germline CDR1 is SGHRS and CDR2 is YFSETQ. The CDR3 has 15 amino acids. V shed 0 bases and J shed 4 bases, with 13 bases lying between them. The CDR3 nucleotides read TGCGCCAGCAGCTTGGCTCAGGGATGGGTCACTGAAGCTTTCTTT. Its translation: CASSLAQGWVTEAFF.

This clone is a singleton in its sample. The chain has TRBV29-1 and TRBJ2-1; 9 nucleotides agree with TRBD2. CDR1 is SQVTM and CDR2 is ANQGSEA in the germline V gene. V was clipped by 3 bases and J by 13 bases; unmatched bases: 7. This CDR3 is 12 amino acids long. This chain's CDR3 is CSVDSLAGPQFF. The CDR3, as DNA: TGCAGCGTTGATAGTCTAGCGGGGCCCCAGTTCTTC.

The J gene is TRBJ2-5, the V gene TRBV21-1; no DNA check was done on the table's D call, TRBD2. TRBV21-1 is annotated as a pseudogene. This CDR3 spans 15 amino acids. The CDR3 spells CASSKGLAGEETQYF. Here the CDR3 DNA reads TGTGCCAGCAGCAAGGGACTAGCGGGAGAAGAGACCCAGTACTTC.

This chain connects TRBV18 to TRBJ2-7; 7 bases are shared with TRBD1. CDR3 length: 13 residues. The V gene's germline CDR1 is KGHSH and CDR2 LQKENI. V was clipped by 2 bases and J by 9 bases; unmatched bases: 7. The CDR3 is CASSPGTETRQYF. The CDR3 region has the DNA TGTGCCAGCTCACCAGGGACAGAGACAAGGCAGTACTTC. Full variable domain (remainder filled in from reference TRBV18 and TRBJ2-7): NAGVMQNPRHLVRRRGQEARLRCSPMKGHSHVYWYRQLPEEGLKFMVYLQKENIIDESGMPKERFSAEFPKEGPSILRIQQVVRGDSAAYFCASSPGTETRQYFGPGTRLTVT.

The V gene is TRBV9, the J gene TRBJ2-7, with TRBD2 matching 14 bases. The germline gives CDR1 SGDLS, CDR2 YYNGEE. The CDR3 has 16 residues. V shed 0 bases and J 5 bases; nucleotides not matched to a gene: 4. Here the CDR3 DNA reads TGTGCCAGCAGCGTAGGGGAGGGACTAGCGGGAGACGAGCAGTACTTC. Translation gives CASSVGEGLAGDEQYF.

This clone showed up just a few times. The V gene is TRBV5-1, the J gene TRBJ2-2, with D maybe TRBD2 (5 bases). The CDR3 is made up of 15 amino acids. Between the trimmed V and J ends, which lost 4 bases and 0 bases, there was a span of 10 bases. Germline V CDR1 and CDR2: SGHRS, YFSETQ. The CDR3 protein is CASSQRRANTGELFF. CDR3 nucleotides: TGCGCCAGCAGCCAGAGGCGGGCGAACACCGGGGAGCTGTTTTTT.

V is TRBV29-1 and J is TRBJ2-3; 10 nucleotides align to TRBD1. The CDR3 loop spans 12 amino acids. Looked up from germline, CDR1 is SQVTM and CDR2 is ANQGSEA. J lost 5 bases, V lost 8 bases, and 4 bases had no gene match. The CDR3 sequence: CSCGTGEDTQYF. DNA for the CDR3: TGCAGCTGCGGGACAGGGGAAGATACGCAGTATTTT.

This chain uses TRBV27 with TRBJ1-2; possible D gene TRBD1, 5 bases. V lost 3 bases and J 5 bases, leaving 13 bases between the germline ends. The CDR3 length is 14 residues. From germline, CDR1 is MNHEY and CDR2 SMNVEV (reference sequence). CDR3 sequence (DNA): TGTGCCAGCAGTTTTGCGGGGTCAGGGTATGGCTACACCTTC. Translating it yields CASSFAGSGYGYTF.

The CDR3 coding sequence is TGTGCCAGCAGCTTAATAGCGGGAGGGAACACAGATACGCAGTATTTT. Translating it yields CASSLIAGGNTDTQYF. The J gene is TRBJ2-3, the V gene TRBV7-2; TRBD2 matches at 11 bases. V lost 2 bases and J lost 2; bases outside the gene matches: 3. The length of the CDR3 is 16 residues. Germline V gives CDR1 SGHTA, CDR2 FQGNSA.

V is TRBV5-1 and J is TRBJ2-3; 10 nucleotides agree with TRBD2. Trimming at V came to 2 bases and at J to 3 bases, leaving 12 bases not matched to a gene. In germline, CDR1 is SGHRS, CDR2 YFSETQ. The CDR3 covers 18 residues. CDR3 region: CASSFVAGGPLGTDTQYF. The CDR3 DNA reads as TGCGCCAGCAGCTTTGTAGCGGGAGGACCCCTTGGGACAGATACGCAGTATTTT. The full variable domain, completed using reference TRBV5-1 and TRBJ2-3, is KAGVTQTPRYLIKTRGQQVTLSCSPISGHRSVSWYQQTPGQGLQFLFEYFSETQRNKGNFPGRFSGRQFSNSRSEMNVSTLELGDSALYLCASSFVAGGPLGTDTQYFGPGTRLTVL.

This chain links TRBV5-1 with TRBJ1-2; 7 nucleotides align to TRBD1. Trimming took 0 bases from V and 2 from J; bases not matched to a gene: 4. The CDR3 spans 15 residues. Germline V lookup: CDR1 SGHRS, CDR2 YFSETQ. CDR3 sequence: CASSLGLTGNYGYTF. For the CDR3, the DNA is TGCGCCAGCAGCTTGGGCTTGACAGGGAACTATGGCTACACCTTC.

The chain links TRBV4-2 to TRBJ2-2; D is uncertain. The CDR3 length is 16 residues. Germline V gene lookup returns CDR1 LGHNA and CDR2 YNFKEQ. Trimming left V 0 bases short and J 4 bases short, with 12 bases between. CDR3 in DNA: TGTGCCAGCAGCCAAGATCAGGTATCCCGCACCGGGGAGCTGTTTTTT. As protein: CASSQDQVSRTGELFF.

The chain joins TRBV7-6 to TRBJ2-2, with 7 bases lining up with TRBD1. Germline loops: CDR1 SGHVS, CDR2 FNYEAQ. The V and J ends lost 5 bases and 3 bases, in that order; junction bases with no gene match: 6. The CDR3 loop spans 15 amino acids. CDR3 amino acids: CASSTTGADTGELFF. The CDR3 DNA sequence: TGTGCCAGCAGCACCACAGGGGCCGACACCGGGGAGCTGTTTTTT.